These 26 T cell receptor beta chains were sequenced from one sample in a study of cytomegalovirus exposure and HLA in healthy donors. With 60 Vbeta and 13 Jbeta primers, the PCR was carried out. Assay used: immunoSEQ multiplex PCR; TCRdb lists only in-frame clones, some missing. The sample contains about 150,000 clones, about 80% of which appear only once. The sequencing sample was made of PBMCs. These receptors originate from a woman in her thirties in good health and CMV-seronegative.

The chain couples TRBV5-6 to TRBJ1-5, with 7 bases aligning to TRBD1. CDR1 and CDR2 (germline): SGHDT, YYEEEE. Trimming at V came to 4 bases and at J to 4 bases, leaving 8 bases not matched to a gene. This CDR3 region has 15 residues. The CDR3: CASSPQGGLNQPQHF. The DNA for the CDR3 is TGTGCCAGCAGCCCCCAGGGGGGCTTAAATCAGCCCCAGCATTTT.

This clone was seen a handful of times. The chain joins TRBV15 to TRBJ1-4; TRBD1 might be the D (5 bases). Germline CDR1 is LNHNV and CDR2 is YYDKDF (reference sequence). V lost 1 base to trimming and J lost 7 bases, with 13 bases between them. This CDR3 has 15 residues. CDR3 nucleotide sequence: TGTGCCACCAGCAGAGCGGGCGCCGGGGGTGAAAAACTGTTTTTT. Protein sequence: CATSRAGAGGEKLFF.

The chain employs TRBV6-6 and TRBJ1-5; 8 positions match TRBD1. CDR3 length: 16 amino acids. Per the germline V gene, CDR1 is MNHNY and CDR2 is SVGAGI (reference sequence). The ends lost 6 bases at V and 4 bases at J; junction bases unmatched: 11. In DNA, the CDR3 is TGTGCCAGCAGCATGGGCAGGGGGCCGTTAAATCAGCCCCAGCATTTT. It is translated as CASSMGRGPLNQPQHF.

V gene TRBV7-9 combines with J gene TRBJ1-1, with TRBD1 matching over 7 bases. Looked up from germline, CDR1 is SEHNR and CDR2 is FQNEAQ (reference sequence). The CDR3 spans 10 residues. V lost 11 bases and J lost 4; bases outside the gene matches: 1. CDR3 DNA sequence: TGTGCCTCAGGGGGCACTGAAGCTTTCTTT. Translated, it gives CASGGTEAFF.

V usage is TRBV7-6 and J usage is TRBJ1-1; tentatively, D is TRBD1 (5 bases). Trimming took 5 bases from V and 5 from J, leaving 15 bases between them. The germline gives CDR1 SGHVS, CDR2 FNYEAQ. This CDR3 has 14 amino acids. This CDR3 reads CASSPQGVGTEAFF. The DNA for the CDR3 is TGTGCCAGCAGCCCTCAGGGTGTGGGTACTGAAGCTTTCTTT.

This clone occurred once. This rearrangement joins TRBV30 to TRBJ2-4; tentative D call: TRBD1 (6 bases). Germline loops: CDR1 GTSNPN, CDR2 SVGIG (reference sequence). CDR3 length: 14 residues. Trimming pared 1 base from V and 1 base from J, leaving 8 bases between. DNA of the CDR3: TGTGCCTGGAGTGAGGGGGTGGCCAAAAACATTCAGTACTTC. Amino acid sequence: CAWSEGVAKNIQYF.

The chain combines TRBV5-6 with TRBJ1-1, with D maybe TRBD1 (5 bases). Germline assignment: CDR1 SGHDT and CDR2 YYEEEE. The CDR3 has 12 residues. The ends were cut back, 1 base at V and 7 bases at J, with 8 bases in the middle. The CDR3 spells CASSLSDSEAFF. For the CDR3, the DNA is TGTGCCAGCAGCTTGTCCGACAGTGAAGCTTTCTTT.

This clone was seen a handful of times. This chain uses TRBV18 with TRBJ1-1; TRBD1 matches at 7 bases. Germline CDR1 is KGHSH and CDR2 is LQKENI. V lost 2 bases, J lost 8 bases, and 14 bases stayed unmatched. This CDR3 has 16 amino acids. In DNA, the CDR3 is TGTGCCAGCTCACCAGCGGCAGGGGGGCGGTTTGGAGAAGCTTTCTTT. Its protein product is CASSPAAGGRFGEAFF.

This clone was counted once. The same CDR3 arises from other DNA sequences in this sample as well. V and J are TRBV7-6 and TRBJ1-1; D call uncertain. The V gene lost 1 base and the J gene lost 1 base, with 4 bases spanning the gap. CDR3 size: 13 residues. Germline V gene data show CDR1 as SGHVS and CDR2 as FNYEAQ. CDR3 DNA: TGTGCCAGCAGCTTAGGGCAGAACACTGAAGCTTTCTTT. Translating gives CASSLGQNTEAFF.

The chain combines TRBV14 with TRBJ2-2; 13 nucleotides align to TRBD2. Trimming took 4 bases from V and 6 from J; bases not matched to a gene: 14. Germline CDR1 reads SGHDN; CDR2 reads FVKESK. The CDR3 loop spans 19 amino acids. This CDR3 reads CASSPRGTGLAGEAGELFF. In DNA, the CDR3 is TGTGCCAGCAGCCCGCGGGGCACCGGACTAGCGGGGGAGGCCGGGGAGCTGTTTTTT.

This clone was observed a handful of times. The rearrangement links TRBV6-6 to TRBJ1-1; D uncertain. CDR3 length: 14 residues. The germline V gene encodes CDR1 MNHNY and CDR2 SVGAGI (reference sequence). V shed 3 bases and J shed 4 bases, with 12 bases lying between them. For the CDR3, the DNA is TGTGCCAGCAGTTATACCGGGGTGCGCACTGAAGCTTTCTTT. Encoded protein: CASSYTGVRTEAFF.

The V and J genes are TRBV5-3 and TRBJ1-4, with 9 bases matching TRBD1. TRBV5-3 is sorted into the ORF group, with uncertain function. The CDR3 extends over 21 amino acids. Unmatched junction bases numbered 18, after V lost 2 bases and J lost 1 base. The CDR3: CARSFATGGGRYIVTNEKLFF. CDR3 sequence (DNA): TGTGCCAGAAGCTTTGCGACAGGGGGTGGTAGATATATCGTAACTAATGAAAAACTGTTTTTT.

The rearrangement uses TRBV7-2 and TRBJ2-7; D uncertain. Germline V gene sequence: CDR1 SGHTA, CDR2 FQGNSA. CDR3 length equals 14 residues. V dropped 3 bases and J dropped 0 bases, with 9 bases sitting between them. CDR3 DNA sequence: TGTGCCAGCAGCTTGGGCTTTAGCTCCTACGAGCAGTACTTC. Residues: CASSLGFSSYEQYF. Supplemented by reference TRBV7-2 and TRBJ2-7, the full variable domain reads GAGVSQSPSNKVTEKGKDVELRCDPISGHTALYWYRQSLGQGLEFLIYFQGNSAPDKSGLPSDRFSAERTGGSVSTLTIQRTQQEDSAVYLCASSLGFSSYEQYFGPGTRLTVT.

The chain joins TRBV19 to TRBJ2-3, with 8 nucleotides matching TRBD1. Germline V gene sequence: CDR1 LNHDA, CDR2 SQIVND (reference sequence). The V and J ends lost 3 bases and 1 base, in that order; junction bases with no gene match: 12. The length of the CDR3 is 18 residues. The DNA of the CDR3 is TGTGCCAGTAGTATCTCCCCTGGACAGGGCCTCGGCACAGATACGCAGTATTTT. Translation gives CASSISPGQGLGTDTQYF.

This clone was detected only a few times. The gene calls are TRBV6-1 and TRBJ1-5; 8 bases map to TRBD1. The CDR3 has 15 amino acids. V gave up 7 bases and J gave up 2 bases; unmatched junction bases: 7. Germline V gene data show CDR1 as MNHNS and CDR2 as SASEGT. CDR3 sequence: CASTLDRGGNQPQHF. As DNA, the CDR3 is TGTGCCAGCACTCTTGACAGGGGAGGCAATCAGCCCCAGCATTTT.

V and J are TRBV27 and TRBJ1-2; D might be TRBD1 (5 bases). The V end was cut by 5 bases, the J end by 2 bases, with 15 bases between. The CDR3 loop spans 15 amino acids. Germline CDR1 MNHEY, CDR2 SMNVEV (reference sequence). CDR3 residues: CASSITWGGNYGYTF. CDR3 nucleotide sequence: TGTGCCAGCAGTATAACCTGGGGCGGAAACTATGGCTACACCTTC.

Here the CDR3 reads CASSLFSRQHSYEQYF. CDR3 nucleotides: TGTGCCAGCAGCTTATTTAGTAGACAGCACTCCTACGAGCAGTACTTC. This chain uses TRBV11-2 with TRBJ2-7; perhaps TRBD1 as D (5 bases). V lost 2 bases to trimming and J lost 0 bases, with 14 bases between them. The CDR3 has 16 amino acids. Germline CDR1 SGHAT, CDR2 FQNNGV.

The rearrangement uses TRBV5-1 and TRBJ1-4; 7 nucleotides match TRBD1. The CDR3 runs to 15 residues. Germline-derived CDR1 and CDR2 are SGHRS and YFSETQ. The J segment lost 8 bases and the V segment lost 0 bases, leaving 7 bases of the junction unmatched. The CDR3 DNA sequence: TGCGCCAGCAGCTTGGCCAACACAGGGGTAGAAAAACTGTTTTTT. It specifies CASSLANTGVEKLFF.

The sample holds a few counts of this clone. The rearrangement links TRBV5-6 to TRBJ2-5; 10 bases map to TRBD2. The germline CDR1 and CDR2 sequences are SGHDT and YYEEEE. The CDR3 extends over 14 amino acids. Germline trimming cut 5 bases from V and 4 bases from J; bases unmatched to any gene: 5. CDR3 protein: CASSRLAGLETQYF. DNA of the CDR3: TGTGCCAGCAGTAGACTAGCGGGCTTAGAGACCCAGTACTTC.

The rearrangement links TRBV1 to TRBJ2-5; the D call of TRBD2 is as the table states it, not checked on the DNA. TRBV1 is tagged as a pseudogene. There are 14 residues in the CDR3. CDR3 in amino acids: CTSSQEGTSETQYF. The CDR3 coding sequence is TGCACCAGCAGCCAAGAAGGGACTTCAGAGACCCAGTACTTC.

This clone has a handful of counts. The chain combines TRBV15 with TRBJ1-6; D is undetermined. V was pared by 0 bases and J by 10 bases, with 7 bases between. Germline CDR1 and CDR2: LNHNV and YYDKDF (reference sequence). The CDR3 runs 13 residues. CDR3 protein: CATSRDNESPLHF. CDR3 coding DNA: TGTGCCACCAGCAGAGATAATGAGTCACCCCTCCACTTT.

The CDR3 here is CASSLASPYEQYF. The CDR3 bases are TGTGCCAGCAGCTTAGCTTCTCCCTACGAGCAGTACTTC. This sequence joins TRBV7-9 and TRBJ2-7; no reliable D call. CDR1 and CDR2 from the germline V gene are SEHNR and FQNEAQ (reference sequence). Trimming removed 0 bases from V and 2 bases from J, with 5 bases in between. The CDR3 loop spans 13 amino acids.

There are a few counts of this clone. This chain joins TRBV25-1 and TRBJ2-1; TRBD1 is a possible D gene (6 bases). The CDR3 spans 15 residues. CDR1 and CDR2 (germline): MGHDK, SYGVNS. With 3 bases removed from V and 5 bases from J, the gap between germline ends came to 14 bases. In nucleotides, the CDR3 is TGTGCCAGCAGTGAGGACAGTGGGATTAACAATGAGCAGTTCTTC. This sequence encodes CASSEDSGINNEQFF.

This clone has a handful of counts. The chain links TRBV5-1 to TRBJ1-1; TRBD1 aligns across 9 bases. V dropped 6 bases and J dropped 2; count of bases not matched to a gene: 5. The CDR3 totals 14 residues. The V gene's germline CDR1 is SGHRS and CDR2 YFSETQ. Here the CDR3 DNA reads TGCGCCAGCAACAAACAGGGGGCAAACACTGAAGCTTTCTTT. Translated: CASNKQGANTEAFF.

The chain links TRBV5-6 to TRBJ2-5; D is unclear. CDR3 length equals 13 residues. Trimming shortened V by 2 bases and J by 2 bases, and 7 bases separated the two germline ends. CDR1 and CDR2 from the germline V gene are SGHDT and YYEEEE. The CDR3 here is CASSFSRQETQYF. The CDR3 bases are TGTGCCAGCAGCTTTAGCCGACAAGAGACCCAGTACTTC.

This clone turned up a few times. The V call is TRBV28, the J call TRBJ2-1, with 7 bases that match TRBD2. With 3 bases clipped from V and 6 bases from J, the junction kept 11 bases outside the gene matches. The CDR3 runs 16 residues. Germline CDR1 MDHEN, CDR2 SYDVKM. CDR3 sequence: CASSFSGLGIGNEQFF. CDR3 nucleotide sequence: TGTGCCAGCAGTTTTTCAGGACTAGGGATCGGCAATGAGCAGTTCTTC.